Each of the 11 T cell receptor beta chains below was sequenced from the same sample in a study of OX40 agonist ivuxolimab in advanced cancers. TCRdb's table, derived via immunoSEQ multiplex PCR, lists solely in-frame clones and lacks some. Here the sample spans tens of thousands of clones, roughly 85% being singletons. The sample consisted of CD4+ or CD8+ T cells sorted from blood, taken in a trial of the OX40 agonist ivuxolimab. These receptors originate from an adult with an advanced solid tumor such as melanoma, head and neck, liver or kidney cancer.

The J gene is TRBJ2-3, the V gene TRBV5-4; 7 nucleotides agree with TRBD2. The germline gives CDR1 SGHNT, CDR2 YYREEE (reference sequence). This CDR3 is 16 amino acids long. Trimming removed 2 bases from V and 0 bases from J; junction bases left unmatched: 6. CDR3 in amino acids: CASSFPSGESTDTQYF. For the CDR3, the DNA is TGTGCCAGCAGCTTTCCCAGCGGGGAAAGCACAGATACGCAGTATTTT.

V and J are TRBV7-9 and TRBJ1-3; D remains ambiguous. This CDR3 region has 15 residues. The germline V gene has CDR1 SEHNR and CDR2 FQNEAQ (reference sequence). V lost 4 bases and J 1 base, leaving 11 bases between the germline ends. The CDR3 loop is CASSSRGSSGNTIYF. The CDR3 nucleotides read TGTGCCAGCAGCTCCCGAGGCAGTTCTGGAAACACCATATATTTT.

A few counts support this clone. J is TRBJ1-6 and V is TRBV5-4; 8 nucleotides match TRBD1. The CDR3 consists of 17 residues. V gave up 0 bases and J gave up 6 bases; unmatched junction bases: 8. CDR1 is SGHNT, CDR2 YYREEE, per germline (reference sequence). The CDR3 DNA sequence: TGTGCCAGCAGCTTGGGGGGCAGGGGGCATGCTAATTCACCCCTCCACTTT. Translating gives CASSLGGRGHANSPLHF. Full variable domain (remainder filled in from reference TRBV5-4 and TRBJ1-6): ETGVTQSPTHLIKTRGQQVTLRCSSQSGHNTVSWYQQALGQGPQFIFQYYREEENGRGNFPPRFSGLQFPNYSSELNVNALELDDSALYLCASSLGGRGHANSPLHFGNGTRLTVT.

V and J are TRBV13 and TRBJ2-4; tentative D call: TRBD1 (6 bases). V dropped 5 bases and J dropped 0 bases, with 20 bases sitting between them. The CDR3 contains 18 residues. Germline-derived CDR1 and CDR2 are PRHDT and FYEKMQ (reference sequence). The CDR3, as DNA: TGTGCCAGCAGCCGCAAACAGGGAGATGATCTAGCCAAAAACATTCAGTACTTC. Translated: CASSRKQGDDLAKNIQYF.

The rearrangement uses TRBV2 and TRBJ2-7, with 8 bases matching TRBD2. The J segment lost 0 bases and the V segment lost 0 bases, leaving 4 bases of the junction unmatched. Germline loops: CDR1 SNHLY, CDR2 FYNNEI. The CDR3 consists of 16 residues. The CDR3 DNA reads TGTGCCAGCAGTGAAGCGGGCGGGAGGAGCTCCTACGAGCAGTACTTC. Encoded protein: CASSEAGGRSSYEQYF.

The V gene is TRBV30, the J gene TRBJ1-1; D unresolved. The germline CDR1 and CDR2 sequences are GTSNPN and SVGIG (reference sequence). The CDR3 has 11 residues. The germline V and J ends were trimmed by 3 bases and 8 bases, with 10 bases remaining between them. CDR3 DNA: TGTGCCTGGAGAAGCGGGGTCGAAGCTTTCTTT. It translates to CAWRSGVEAFF.

V gene TRBV7-6 combines with J gene TRBJ2-1; unclear D gene. Trimming removed 3 bases at V and 8 bases at J, with 8 bases between. From germline, CDR1 is SGHVS and CDR2 FNYEAQ. CDR3 length: 12 residues. The CDR3 region is CASSLTQYEQFF. The CDR3 coding sequence is TGTGCCAGCAGCTTGACTCAGTATGAGCAGTTCTTC.

V is TRBV25-1 and J is TRBJ2-3; no clear D. The CDR3 sequence is 12 residues long. Germline lookup yields CDR1 MGHDK and CDR2 SYGVNS. The V end was cut by 6 bases, the J end by 3 bases, with 7 bases between. The CDR3: CASRMGTDTQYF. DNA of the CDR3: TGTGCCAGCAGAATGGGGACAGATACGCAGTATTTT. The whole variable domain, filled in from reference TRBV25-1 and TRBJ2-3, reads EADIYQTPRYLVIGTGKKITLECSQTMGHDKMYWYQQDPGMELHLIHYSYGVNSTEKGDLSSESTVSRIRTEHFPLTLESARPSHTSQYLCASRMGTDTQYFGPGTRLTVL.

The V and J genes are TRBV4-1 and TRBJ2-1; 12 bases agree with TRBD2. The CDR3 sequence is 18 residues long. Germline values: CDR1 MGHRA, CDR2 YSYEKL. The V segment lost 1 base and the J segment 4 bases; nucleotides outside the gene matches: 8. CDR3 in amino acids: CASSQGLFGLAGYNEQFF. CDR3 DNA sequence: TGCGCCAGCAGCCAAGGGCTATTTGGACTAGCGGGATACAATGAGCAGTTCTTC.

This clone was observed once. The chain is built from TRBV12-5 and TRBJ2-2; 7 bases map to TRBD1. The germline V gene has CDR1 LGHNT and CDR2 FRNRAP. The CDR3 has 17 residues. Germline trimming cut 1 base from V and 3 bases from J; bases unmatched to any gene: 8. For the CDR3, the DNA is TGTGCTAGTGGTTTGGGCCTCGGGACAGTGGACACCGGGGAGCTGTTTTTT. Translated: CASGLGLGTVDTGELFF.

V usage is TRBV5-1 and J usage is TRBJ2-7; 7 nucleotides agree with TRBD2. With 1 base clipped from V and 6 bases from J, the junction kept 10 bases outside the gene matches. Germline-derived CDR1 and CDR2 are SGHRS and YFSETQ. This CDR3 has 15 residues. CDR3: CASSLFSGRIGEQYF. For the CDR3, the DNA is TGCGCCAGCAGCTTGTTTTCCGGGAGGATCGGCGAGCAGTACTTC.